This TCR beta chain was documented in a study of blood T cell repertoires in COVID-19. About the study: PBMCs, B-cell-depleted T cells, or T cells were the source of the cDNA or gDNA that made up the material.

Measured with immunoSEQ multiplex PCR; TCRdb has only the in-frame clones, and not every one. Of some 100,000 clones listed, 85% to 90% are singletons. V lost 4 bases and J 0 bases, leaving 11 bases between the germline ends. Germline V gene lookup returns CDR1 SGHRS and CDR2 YFSETQ. The CDR3 extends over 16 amino acids. The chain couples TRBV5-1 to TRBJ2-6; D is unresolved. The sequenced sample consisted of peripheral blood. The receptor was derived from a man aged 70-80 years who had recovered from COVID-19. This CDR3 is CASSAAASSGANVLTF. Written as DNA, the CDR3 is TGCGCCAGCAGCGCGGCCGCTAGCTCTGGGGCCAACGTCCTGACTTTC.